These 24 T cell receptor beta chains share one sample of origin, sequenced in a study of cytomegalovirus exposure and HLA in healthy donors. The PCR made use of 60 Vbeta and 13 Jbeta primers. The repertoire was sequenced with immunoSEQ multiplex PCR; TCRdb's copy has only in-frame clones and lacks some. The sample has some 120,000 clones; over 60% are singletons. Sequenced input: PBMCs. All receptors come from a human donor in good health.

This clone came up a few times. The chain links TRBV28 to TRBJ2-7; the match to TRBD2 covers 14 bases. Trimming removed 5 bases from V and 7 bases from J; junction bases left unmatched: 7. The germline gives CDR1 MDHEN, CDR2 SYDVKM. CDR3 length equals 15 residues. CDR3 amino acids: CASSTGTSGSDEQYF. DNA for the CDR3: TGTGCCAGCAGTACCGGGACTAGCGGGAGTGATGAGCAGTACTTC.

This clone was counted only a few times. The chain joins TRBV5-1 to TRBJ1-1; D unclear. The CDR3 totals 14 residues. Trimming removed 4 bases from V and 0 bases from J, with 10 bases in between. Germline V gene data show CDR1 as SGHRS and CDR2 as YFSETQ. As DNA, the CDR3 is TGCGCCAGCAGCACCTGGGCCATGAACACTGAAGCTTTCTTT. This translates into CASSTWAMNTEAFF.

A note on this clone: One junction end disagrees with the germline gene, perhaps due to a read error. This chain uses TRBV6-1 with TRBJ1-2, with D unclear. Germline CDR1 and CDR2: MNHNS and SASEGT. There are 15 residues in the CDR3. CDR3 bases: TGTGCCGGCAGTAGGAACGGGGATACTAACTATGGCTACACCTTC. It yields the protein CAGSRNGDTNYGYTF.

The J gene is TRBJ2-2, the V gene TRBV5-1; 13 bases are a match to TRBD2. V trimming: 0 bases; J trimming: 0 bases; junction bases outside the gene matches: 5. Germline V gene lookup returns CDR1 SGHRS and CDR2 YFSETQ. This CDR3 is built from 19 residues. CDR3 sequence reads: CASSLDTSGRATNTGELFF. CDR3 DNA sequence: TGCGCCAGCAGCTTGGACACTAGCGGGAGGGCCACGAACACCGGGGAGCTGTTTTTT.

This clone was seen a handful of times. The chain carries TRBV21-1 and TRBJ1-5; TRBD1 was called by the table and not checked on the DNA. TRBV21-1 is a known pseudogene. The CDR3 is 19 amino acids. The CDR3 loop reads CASSKGWDRRFYSNQPQHF. In nucleotides, the CDR3 is TGTGCCAGCAGCAAAGGTTGGGACAGGAGATTTTATAGCAATCAGCCCCAGCATTTT.

V is TRBV28 and J is TRBJ1-4, with 9 bases fitting TRBD1. This CDR3 contains 15 residues. Germline values: CDR1 MDHEN, CDR2 SYDVKM. With V trimmed by 4 bases and J by 8 bases, 8 bases remained unmatched. This CDR3 is CASSSTGGRREKLFF. For the CDR3, the DNA is TGTGCCAGCAGTTCAACAGGGGGCCGGAGGGAAAAACTGTTTTTT.

V is TRBV4-1 and J is TRBJ2-1; the D is unclear. Per the germline V gene, CDR1 is MGHRA and CDR2 is YSYEKL. The CDR3 runs to 12 residues. V dropped 0 bases and J dropped 8 bases, with 5 bases sitting between them. This chain's CDR3 is CASSQDQYEQFF. CDR3 in DNA: TGCGCCAGCAGCCAAGATCAATATGAGCAGTTCTTC.

There are a few counts of this clone. This rearrangement joins TRBV7-2 to TRBJ2-7; 8 nucleotides agree with TRBD2. The J segment lost 3 bases and the V segment lost 6 bases, leaving 4 bases of the junction unmatched. The CDR3 has 13 amino acids. Germline assignment: CDR1 SGHTA and CDR2 FQGNSA. The CDR3 loop is CASRLAEHYEQYF. CDR3 nucleotide sequence: TGTGCCAGCAGACTAGCGGAACACTACGAGCAGTACTTC.

This clone was seen a few times. The chain employs TRBV15 and TRBJ1-4; D gene uncertain. Germline CDR1 LNHNV, CDR2 YYDKDF (reference sequence). V was shortened by 4 bases and J by 5 bases, with 5 bases between the two germline ends. The CDR3 runs 12 residues. As DNA, the CDR3 is TGTGCCACCAGCAATCCGAATGAAAAACTGTTTTTT. Protein: CATSNPNEKLFF.

The chain combines TRBV9 with TRBJ2-7, with 10 nucleotides matching TRBD2. With 6 bases clipped from V and 1 base from J, the junction kept 10 bases outside the gene matches. Germline CDR1 SGDLS, CDR2 YYNGEE. There are 16 residues in the CDR3. In DNA, the CDR3 is TGTGCCAGCAAGGCCATTACTAGCGGGACGTCCTACGAGCAGTACTTC. As protein: CASKAITSGTSYEQYF. Full variable domain (missing parts from reference TRBV9 and TRBJ2-7): DSGVTQTPKHLITATGQRVTLRCSPRSGDLSVYWYQQSLDQGLQFLIQYYNGEERAKGNILERFSAQQFPDLHSELNLSSLELGDSALYFCASKAITSGTSYEQYFGPGTRLTVT.

V gene TRBV7-2 combines with J gene TRBJ2-1; D is perhaps TRBD1 (6 bases). Germline CDR1 is SGHTA and CDR2 is FQGNSA. The germline V and J ends were trimmed by 2 bases and 9 bases, with 11 bases remaining between them. CDR3 length: 13 residues. DNA of the CDR3: TGTGCCAGCAGCTTACAGGGGCAGGGTGAGCAGTTCTTC. This translates into CASSLQGQGEQFF.

This chain uses TRBV18 with TRBJ2-7; D is possibly TRBD2 (6 bases). CDR1 is KGHSH and CDR2 is LQKENI in the germline V gene. There are 16 residues in the CDR3. V was cut by 3 bases and J by 0 bases, with 15 bases left in between. The CDR3 reads CASSPQDYTNSYEQYF. DNA for the CDR3: TGTGCCAGCTCACCCCAGGACTATACCAACTCCTACGAGCAGTACTTC.

The rearrangement uses TRBV7-6 and TRBJ2-7; weak D call: TRBD2 (7 bases). The V and J ends lost 5 bases and 2 bases respectively, with 16 bases between them. The CDR3 loop spans 15 amino acids. Germline V gene lookup returns CDR1 SGHVS and CDR2 FNYEAQ. CDR3 nucleotide sequence: TGTGCCAGCAGCCCGGGGGGCGGGGGTACCTACGAGCAGTACTTC. This codes for CASSPGGGGTYEQYF.

This clone was picked up a small number of times. V and J are TRBV5-6 and TRBJ2-1, with 14 bases fitting TRBD2. CDR1 and CDR2 from the germline V gene are SGHDT and YYEEEE. This CDR3 is 16 amino acids long. The V gene end was trimmed by 4 bases and the J gene end by 8 bases; junction bases not matched to a gene: 8. CDR3 bases: TGTGCCAGCAGCGTGCGACTAGCGGGAGGGCTAGATGAGCAGTTCTTC. This translates into CASSVRLAGGLDEQFF.

This chain uses TRBV25-1 with TRBJ1-2, with 8 bases fitting TRBD1. Germline lookup yields CDR1 MGHDK and CDR2 SYGVNS. The ends lost 4 bases at V and 5 bases at J; junction bases unmatched: 6. There are 14 residues in the CDR3. CDR3 residues: CASSGDRLNYGYTF. CDR3 DNA: TGTGCCAGCAGTGGGGACAGGTTGAATTATGGCTACACCTTC.

The chain is built from TRBV5-1 and TRBJ2-2; unclear D gene. The ends were cut back, 0 bases at V and 0 bases at J, with 6 bases in the middle. Per germline, CDR1 SGHRS and CDR2 YFSETQ. The CDR3 runs 15 residues. CDR3 bases: TGCGCCAGCAGCTTGGCCCCAGCGAACACCGGGGAGCTGTTTTTT. Translating gives CASSLAPANTGELFF.

The CDR3 DNA follows: TGCGCCAGCAGCCATGGGGCGGCAGTCGGCACTGAAGCTTTCTTT. This translates into CASSHGAAVGTEAFF. The V call is TRBV4-1, the J call TRBJ1-1, with a weak D call TRBD1 (5 bases). The V gene lost 3 bases and the J gene lost 4 bases, with 15 bases spanning the gap. The germline CDR1 and CDR2 sequences are MGHRA and YSYEKL. CDR3 size: 15 residues.

This clone appeared once. V is TRBV29-1 and J is TRBJ2-7; D perhaps matches TRBD1 (5 bases). Germline V CDR1 and CDR2: SQVTM, ANQGSEA. This CDR3 has 14 residues. V dropped 3 bases and J dropped 7 bases, with 19 bases sitting between them. CDR3 nucleotides: TGCAGCGTTGAGGCAAGGTGGGGCTCCGGGGAGCAGTACTTC. It translates to CSVEARWGSGEQYF.

A note on this clone: At one of its ends the junction is not consistent with the germline gene, which may arise from a read error. This chain connects TRBV18 to TRBJ1-1; D is unclear. The CDR3 extends over 12 amino acids. Germline CDR1 and CDR2: KGHSH and LQKENI. The chain's CDR3 is CATSIVNTEAFF. Written as DNA, the CDR3 is TGTGCCACCTCAATCGTGAACACTGAAGCTTTCTTT.

V gene TRBV19 combines with J gene TRBJ1-5; tentatively, D is TRBD1 (5 bases). Trimming shortened V by 2 bases and J by 5 bases, and 16 bases separated the two germline ends. CDR3 length: 16 amino acids. Germline assignment: CDR1 LNHDA and CDR2 SQIVND (reference sequence). The CDR3 DNA reads TGTGCCAGTAGTATAATAGCGGGGGGTCAGTATCAGCCCCAGCATTTT. Protein product: CASSIIAGGQYQPQHF.

This sequence joins TRBV28 and TRBJ2-5; 7 bases align to TRBD1. The ends lost 5 bases at V and 5 bases at J; junction bases unmatched: 11. The length of the CDR3 is 15 residues. CDR1 MDHEN and CDR2 SYDVKM come from the germline V gene. The CDR3 reads CASSTPYRGAETQYF. The CDR3 nucleotides read TGTGCCAGCAGTACACCTTACAGGGGAGCTGAGACCCAGTACTTC.

This rearrangement joins TRBV5-4 to TRBJ1-2; D gene unclear. The CDR3 totals 13 residues. V was clipped by 1 base and J by 0 bases, with 4 bases between them. CDR1 is SGHNT, CDR2 YYREEE, per germline (reference sequence). The DNA for the CDR3 is TGTGCCAGCAGCTTGTCCACTAACTATGGCTACACCTTC. As protein: CASSLSTNYGYTF. Full variable domain (remainder filled in from reference TRBV5-4 and TRBJ1-2): ETGVTQSPTHLIKTRGQQVTLRCSSQSGHNTVSWYQQALGQGPQFIFQYYREEENGRGNFPPRFSGLQFPNYSSELNVNALELDDSALYLCASSLSTNYGYTFGSGTRLTVV.

The chain combines TRBV18 with TRBJ2-7; a possible D gene is TRBD1 (5 bases). There are 13 residues in the CDR3. Trimming left V 5 bases short and J 3 bases short, with 11 bases between. CDR1 and CDR2 (germline): KGHSH, LQKENI. Here the CDR3 reads CASSVNRFYEQYF. The CDR3 region has the DNA TGTGCCAGCTCAGTCAACAGGTTCTACGAGCAGTACTTC.

The chain uses TRBV7-3 and TRBJ2-1, with 8 bases fitting TRBD2. The CDR3 totals 16 residues. V gave up 5 bases and J gave up 0 bases; unmatched junction bases: 6. Germline CDR1 reads SGHTA; CDR2 reads FQGTGA. The CDR3 spells CASSPRGGNSYNEQFF. CDR3 DNA: TGTGCCAGCAGCCCCCGCGGGGGGAACTCCTACAATGAGCAGTTCTTC.